This T cell receptor (beta chain) was identified in a study of shared clonotypes between healthy human individuals. This clone was picked up a small number of times. The protocol was immunoSEQ multiplex PCR, while the TCRdb copy is restricted to in-frame clones and leaves out a portion. The sample has 950,000 to 1,200,000 clones; roughly 80% are singletons. Trimming stripped 1 base from V and 8 bases from J, with 10 bases between. This CDR3 spans 13 amino acids. Germline V lookup: CDR1 SGHDN, CDR2 FVKESK. The source material was memory CD4+ T cells from PBMCs. Subset described: CD45RA-negative fraction. The source of this sequence is a man between 18 and 29 years old in good health. Some clones in this sample may be carry-over from other donors' samples. The chain links TRBV14 to TRBJ2-3; a weak D match, TRBD1 (5 bases). In DNA form, the CDR3 reads TGTGCCAGCAGCCAAGCAGGGCCCCCTACGCAGTATTTT. Its protein product is CASSQAGPPTQYF.